The 28 T cell receptor beta chains in this list originate from one sample, sequenced in a study of T cell repertoires in cytomegalovirus infection (dated by TCRdb to about 2019). Sequencing relied on an Illumina HiSeq 1500. Using fastp trimming at Q25 and MiXCR clonotype assembly, TCRdb reanalyzed the public sequencing data and kept in-frame beta chains. Rows with a matching CDR3 protein are joined into one entry that keeps the most common DNA and genes. This sample lists fewer than 200,000 distinct CDR3 sequences; 13% to 15% were detected once. The ten largest account for more than 20% of the sample. The specimen was PBMCs. All receptors come from a human donor in good health (CMV status not recorded). Some clones in this sample may be carry-over from other donors' samples.

This clonotype was seen at least ten times. J is TRBJ2-2 and V is TRBV10-3, with a possible D match to TRBD2 (6 bases). Germline V gene data show CDR1 as ENHRY and CDR2 as SYGVKD. The CDR3 totals 15 residues. Deletions cut 7 bases from V and 0 bases from J, with 12 bases between. CDR3 protein: CAIKGLAPNTGELFF. The CDR3 region has the DNA TGTGCCATCAAAGGCCTAGCGCCGAACACCGGGGAGCTGTTTTTT.

This clonotype showed up many times. V and J are TRBV7-6 and TRBJ2-1; D unclear. Deletions cut 5 bases from V and 1 base from J, with 9 bases between. The CDR3 contains 14 residues. CDR1 SGHVS and CDR2 FNYEAQ come from the germline V gene. CDR3: CASSARVSYNEQFF. DNA for the CDR3: TGTGCCAGCAGCGCCCGGGTTTCCTACAATGAGCAGTTCTTC.

This chain uses TRBV29-1 with TRBJ2-6, with 10 bases fitting TRBD1. J gave up 0 bases and V 3 bases, and 2 bases lay outside the gene matches. The CDR3 consists of 16 residues. From germline, CDR1 is SQVTM and CDR2 ANQGSEA. The CDR3 region is CSVEDRGNSGANVLTF. The CDR3 region has the DNA TGCAGCGTTGAGGACAGGGGGAACTCTGGGGCCAACGTCCTGACTTTC. The full variable domain, its missing parts supplied by reference TRBV29-1 and TRBJ2-6, is SAVISQKPSRDICQRGTSLTIQCQVDSQVTMMFWYRQQPGQSLTLIATANQGSEATYESGFVIDKFPISRPNLTFSTLTVSNMSPEDSSIYLCSVEDRGNSGANVLTFGAGSRLTVL.

This clonotype was observed at least ten times. The chain carries TRBV19 and TRBJ1-2, with 9 bases matching TRBD1. V lost 11 bases to trimming and J lost 4 bases; unmatched junction nucleotides: 5. The CDR3 totals 12 residues. Looked up from germline, CDR1 is LNHDA and CDR2 is SQIVND (reference sequence). The CDR3 here is CAGSTGGYGYTF. The CDR3 bases are TGTGCCGGGTCGACAGGGGGCTATGGCTACACCTTC.

The chain couples TRBV28 to TRBJ2-5; tentative D call: TRBD1 (6 bases). The CDR3 is made up of 18 amino acids. Germline V gene lookup returns CDR1 MDHEN and CDR2 SYDVKM. V was pared by 9 bases and J by 0 bases, with 26 bases between. CDR3: CASSSPGTQIWYQETQYF. Written as DNA, the CDR3 is TGTGCCAGTTCGAGTCCCGGGACACAGATTTGGTACCAAGAGACCCAGTACTTC.

This clonotype was seen a few times. The chain uses TRBV29-1 and TRBJ2-5, with D possibly called TRBD1 or TRBD2 (5 bases each). Germline loops: CDR1 SQVTM, CDR2 ANQGSEA. Trimming shortened V by 7 bases and J by 2 bases, and 11 bases separated the two germline ends. The CDR3 is made up of 12 amino acids. The chain's CDR3 is CSGGSEQETQYF. The DNA for the CDR3 is TGCAGCGGGGGGAGCGAACAAGAGACCCAGTACTTC.

The chain has TRBV20-1 and TRBJ2-3; D is perhaps TRBD2 (6 bases). Deletions cut 4 bases from V and 0 bases from J, with 11 bases between. The CDR3 loop spans 14 amino acids. Germline V lookup: CDR1 DFQATT, CDR2 SNEGSKA (reference sequence). The CDR3 DNA reads TGCAGTGCTATGGCGGGAACTAGCACAGATACGCAGTATTTT. Its protein is CSAMAGTSTDTQYF.

This clonotype was recorded many times. The chain recombines TRBV7-2 with TRBJ1-5; D is ambiguous. The CDR3 loop spans 14 amino acids. Germline V gene data show CDR1 as SGHTA and CDR2 as FQGNSA. Trimming left V 4 bases short and J 2 bases short, with 9 bases between. The CDR3 is CASSSGPGNQPQHF. CDR3 in DNA: TGTGCCAGCAGCTCAGGACCTGGCAATCAGCCCCAGCATTTT.

The rearrangement links TRBV29-1 to TRBJ2-4; unclear D gene. The germline V and J ends were trimmed by 7 bases and 0 bases, with 25 bases remaining between them. The CDR3 is 18 amino acids. The germline V gene encodes CDR1 SQVTM and CDR2 ANQGSEA. The CDR3 DNA reads TGCAGCGCCCTTTTGACATTCGGACCACCACTAGCCAAAAACATTCAGTACTTC. This encodes CSALLTFGPPLAKNIQYF.

J is TRBJ2-4 and V is TRBV27, with D unresolved. This CDR3 contains 11 residues. Germline CDR1 is MNHEY and CDR2 is SMNVEV (reference sequence). V was pared by 8 bases and J by 2 bases, with 4 bases between. The CDR3 DNA reads as TGTGCCAGCGGGACCAAAAACATTCAGTACTTC. It encodes CASGTKNIQYF.

The genes are TRBV11-3 and TRBJ2-1, with D possibly matching TRBD1 (6 bases). In germline, CDR1 is SGHNT, CDR2 YENEEA. V lost 4 bases to trimming and J lost 10 bases, with 11 bases between them. This CDR3 contains 12 residues. The CDR3 region has the DNA TGTGCCAGCAGCTCAGGGGCGCGAGAGCAGTTCTTC. It yields the protein CASSSGAREQFF.

The J gene is TRBJ1-2, the V gene TRBV4-1; D ambiguous. Germline V CDR1 and CDR2: MGHRA, YSYEKL. V was shortened by 1 base and J by 5 bases, with 14 bases between the two germline ends. The CDR3 has 15 residues. The DNA of the CDR3 is TGCGCCAGCAGCCAAGCAACGGCGACGGGGTATGGCTACACCTTC. Translating gives CASSQATATGYGYTF.

This clonotype was recorded many times. This sequence joins TRBV7-6 and TRBJ2-5; D tentatively fits TRBD1 or TRBD2 (5 bases each). Per germline, CDR1 SGHVS and CDR2 FNYEAQ. The V end lost 4 bases, the J end lost 4 bases, and 22 bases lay between the germline ends. The CDR3 is 17 residues long. CDR3 in amino acids: CASSSRISSGAGETQYF. CDR3 nucleotides: TGTGCCAGCAGCTCGCGGATCTCCAGTGGGGCGGGAGAGACCCAGTACTTC.

The chain couples TRBV20-1 to TRBJ2-1, with 8 bases matching TRBD1. The germline V gene encodes CDR1 DFQATT and CDR2 SNEGSKA (reference sequence). The CDR3 covers 11 residues. In DNA form, the CDR3 reads TGCAGGGGTACAGGGGGGAATGAGCAGTTCTTC. It codes for CRGTGGNEQFF.

There are many counts of this clonotype. The J gene is TRBJ2-3, the V gene TRBV28; 11 bases match TRBD2. This CDR3 is built from 16 residues. Germline V gene sequence: CDR1 MDHEN, CDR2 SYDVKM. V lost 3 bases and J lost 5; bases outside the gene matches: 7. The CDR3: CASSFWTSGYRDTQYF. CDR3 DNA: TGTGCCAGCAGTTTCTGGACTAGCGGGTATCGAGATACGCAGTATTTT. The variable domain in full, completed from reference TRBV28 and TRBJ2-3, reads DVKVTQSSRYLVKRTGEKVFLECVQDMDHENMFWYRQDPGLGLRLIYFSYDVKMKEKGDIPEGYSVSREKKERFSLILESASTNQTSMYLCASSFWTSGYRDTQYFGPGTRLTVL.

The chain carries TRBV6-2 or TRBV6-3 and TRBJ1-1; TRBD1 agrees at 9 bases. Losses at the gene ends were 8 bases for V and 6 bases for J; bases not matched to a gene: 10. Germline V gene lookup returns CDR1 MNHEY and CDR2 SVGEGT. The CDR3 is made up of 14 amino acids. The CDR3 region is CASGRTGGVAEAFF. CDR3 nucleotide sequence: TGTGCCAGCGGACGAACAGGGGGCGTCGCTGAAGCTTTCTTT.

This clonotype was detected many times. The V call is TRBV7-2, the J call TRBJ1-1; D is uncertain. The CDR3 sequence is 11 residues long. In germline, CDR1 is SGHTA, CDR2 FQGNSA. The V end was cut by 3 bases, the J end by 7 bases, with 6 bases between. CDR3 in DNA: TGTGCCAGCAGCTTCTCCAGTGAAGCTTTCTTT. Translating gives CASSFSSEAFF.

The rearrangement uses TRBV12-3 or TRBV12-4 and TRBJ2-7, with 7 bases aligning to TRBD1. The CDR3 extends over 16 amino acids. Trimming cost V 3 bases and J 2 bases; bases outside gene matches: 10. The CDR3 DNA is TGTGCCAGCAGTTTGGATACGGGACAGAAGACCTACGAGCAGTACTTC. It translates to CASSLDTGQKTYEQYF.

In its sample, this clonotype was seen many times. One end of the junction varies from germline; a read error may be responsible. The chain is built from TRBV5-6 and TRBJ2-1, with 13 positions matching TRBD2. The CDR3 consists of 17 residues. Germline assignment: CDR1 SGHDT and CDR2 YYEEEE. The CDR3 reads CASSLAGLAGSFNEQFF. Here the CDR3 DNA reads TGTGCCAGCAGCTTGGCGGGACTAGCGGGATCCTTCAATGAGCAGTTCTTC.

There are many counts of this clonotype. The chain combines TRBV7-2 with TRBJ1-4, with a weak D call TRBD1 (5 bases). Germline V CDR1 and CDR2: SGHTA, FQGNSA. There are 14 residues in the CDR3. The V and J ends lost 1 base and 5 bases respectively, with 8 bases between them. CDR3 residues: CASSLGGGNEKLFF. The DNA for the CDR3 is TGTGCCAGCAGCTTAGGGGGGGGAAATGAAAAACTGTTTTTT.

This clonotype was detected a few times. The chain joins TRBV25-1 to TRBJ2-1; either TRBD1 or TRBD2 may fit D (5 bases each). With 8 bases removed from V and 5 bases from J, the gap between germline ends came to 7 bases. Germline CDR1 is MGHDK and CDR2 is SYGVNS. CDR3 length: 11 residues. The CDR3 here is CASGTHNEQFF. The CDR3 coding sequence is TGTGCCAGCGGGACCCACAATGAGCAGTTCTTC. Variable domain in full (rest from reference TRBV25-1 and TRBJ2-1): EADIYQTPRYLVIGTGKKITLECSQTMGHDKMYWYQQDPGMELHLIHYSYGVNSTEKGDLSSESTVSRIRTEHFPLTLESARPSHTSQYLCASGTHNEQFFGPGTRLTVL.

This clonotype was found many times. The rearrangement joins TRBV11-2 to TRBJ2-3, with D possibly matching TRBD2 (5 bases). This CDR3 is 16 amino acids long. CDR1 and CDR2 (germline): SGHAT, FQNNGV. V was cut by 2 bases and J by 6 bases, with 18 bases left in between. CDR3 amino acids: CASSLIRLALGDTQYF. CDR3 DNA sequence: TGTGCCAGCAGCTTAATTAGGCTAGCCTTAGGGGATACGCAGTATTTT.

This rearrangement joins TRBV28 to TRBJ2-1; no clear D gene. The CDR3 covers 17 residues. Germline V gives CDR1 MDHEN, CDR2 SYDVKM. V lost 1 base, J lost 0 bases, and 13 bases lay in between. This CDR3 reads CASSLLGVLSSYNEQFF. CDR3 DNA sequence: TGTGCCAGCAGTTTATTGGGCGTCTTAAGCTCCTACAATGAGCAGTTCTTC.

This chain joins TRBV27 and TRBJ1-5; D not certain. The V gene lost 3 bases and the J gene lost 6 bases, with 9 bases spanning the gap. The CDR3 is 13 amino acids. CDR1 is MNHEY, CDR2 SMNVEV, per germline (reference sequence). CDR3 protein: CASSFGRRQPQHF. The DNA for the CDR3 is TGTGCCAGCAGTTTTGGGAGGCGTCAGCCCCAGCATTTT.

The chain has TRBV20-1 and TRBJ2-4, with TRBD1 as a possible D gene (6 bases). V shed 8 bases and J shed 5 bases, with 16 bases lying between them. CDR1 and CDR2 from the germline V gene are DFQATT and SNEGSKA (reference sequence). CDR3 length: 13 residues. CDR3: CSPYLDSENIQYF. In DNA, the CDR3 is TGCAGTCCCTATTTGGACAGTGAAAACATTCAGTACTTC.

Ten or more counts support this clonotype. This chain uses TRBV10-3 with TRBJ1-6; TRBD1 matches 9 bases. The CDR3 is 15 residues long. After removal of 6 bases from V and 5 bases from J, the junction contained 5 bases not matched to a gene. Germline V gene lookup returns CDR1 ENHRY and CDR2 SYGVKD. The CDR3 coding sequence is TGTGCCATCAGCTTCCGACAGGGGGATAATTCACCCCTCCACTTT. Protein sequence: CAISFRQGDNSPLHF.

This rearrangement joins TRBV4-2 to TRBJ2-5; TRBD1 agrees at 12 bases. The germline V gene has CDR1 LGHNA and CDR2 YNFKEQ. V dropped 2 bases and J dropped 4; count of bases not matched to a gene: 11. The CDR3 length is 18 residues. The CDR3 DNA is TGTGCCAGCAGCCAACCCCAGCCGGGACAGGGGGCTCGAGAGACCCAGTACTTC. Translation: CASSQPQPGQGARETQYF.

The chain employs TRBV6-5 and TRBJ1-2; D possibly corresponds to TRBD1 (6 bases). The germline V and J ends were trimmed by 8 bases and 2 bases, with 18 bases remaining between them. The CDR3 is 15 residues long. From germline, CDR1 is MNHEY and CDR2 SVGAGI. This CDR3 reads CASGGAYEGNYGYTF. Here the CDR3 DNA reads TGTGCCAGCGGGGGGGCCTACGAGGGGAACTATGGCTACACCTTC.